This T cell receptor beta chain was documented in a study of early T cells in non-severe SARS-CoV-2 infection. The table lists this clonotype with many counts. V lost 8 bases and J 0 bases, leaving 16 bases between the germline ends. Germline lookup yields CDR1 MDHEN and CDR2 SYDVKM. The CDR3 runs 15 residues. TCRdb processed the 5' RACE reads anew with MiXCR; each CDR3 protein has one entry. This table has about 40,000 distinct CDR3 sequences, roughly 6.2% appearing once. The receptor was derived from an adult who was a healthcare worker with PCR-confirmed SARS-CoV-2 infection or an uninfected control (not recorded which). Specimen: whole blood. This chain links TRBV28 with TRBJ1-1; D gene uncertain. CDR3 loop: CASGYSPVMNTEAFF. In nucleotides, the CDR3 is TGTGCCAGCGGGTACAGTCCGGTCATGAACACTGAAGCTTTCTTT.